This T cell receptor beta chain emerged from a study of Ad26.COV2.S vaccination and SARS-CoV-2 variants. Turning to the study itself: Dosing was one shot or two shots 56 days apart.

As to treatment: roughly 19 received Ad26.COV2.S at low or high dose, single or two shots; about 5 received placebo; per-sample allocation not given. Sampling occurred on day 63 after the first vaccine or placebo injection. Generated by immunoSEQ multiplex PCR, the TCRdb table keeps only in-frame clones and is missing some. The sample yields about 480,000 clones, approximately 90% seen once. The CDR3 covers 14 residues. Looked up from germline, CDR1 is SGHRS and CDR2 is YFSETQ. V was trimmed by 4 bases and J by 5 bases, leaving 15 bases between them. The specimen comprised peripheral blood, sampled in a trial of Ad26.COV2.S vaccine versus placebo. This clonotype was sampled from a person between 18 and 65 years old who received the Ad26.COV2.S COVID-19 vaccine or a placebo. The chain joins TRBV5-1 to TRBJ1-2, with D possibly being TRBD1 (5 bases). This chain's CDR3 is CASSPGPGVYGYTF. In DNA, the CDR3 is TGCGCCAGCAGCCCGGGACCGGGAGTTTATGGCTACACCTTC.